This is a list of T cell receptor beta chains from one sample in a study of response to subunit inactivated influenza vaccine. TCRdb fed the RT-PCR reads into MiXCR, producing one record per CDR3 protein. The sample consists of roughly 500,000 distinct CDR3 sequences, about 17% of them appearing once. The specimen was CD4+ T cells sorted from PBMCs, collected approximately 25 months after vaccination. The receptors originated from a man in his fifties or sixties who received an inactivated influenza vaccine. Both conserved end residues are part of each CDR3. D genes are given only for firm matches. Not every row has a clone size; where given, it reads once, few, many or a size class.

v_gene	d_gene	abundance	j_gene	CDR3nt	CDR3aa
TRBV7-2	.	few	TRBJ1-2	TGTGCCAGCAGCTTATCACCTCGGCAGACCGATGGCTACACCTTC	CASSLSPRQTDGYTF
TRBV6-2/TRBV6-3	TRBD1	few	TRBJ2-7	TGTGCCAGCAGTACCTCTTGGGCGGGACAGGGCCTCGAGCAGTACTTC	CASSTSWAGQGLEQYF
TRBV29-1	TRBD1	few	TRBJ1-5	TGCAGCGTCCAAGGACAGGCGGATCAGCCCCAGCATTTT	CSVQGQADQPQHF
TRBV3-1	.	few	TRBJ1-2	TGTGCCAGCAGCCAAGATGAAGGCAGGTTGTCAGGCTACACCTTC	CASSQDEGRLSGYTF
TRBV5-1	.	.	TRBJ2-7	TGCGCCAGCAGATATCAGGGGGGCTTATACGAGCAGTACTTC	CASRYQGGLYEQYF
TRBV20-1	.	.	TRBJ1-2	TGCAGTGCCCTTAGCGGGGGATCTTTGCAGGGCTACACCTTC	CSALSGGSLQGYTF
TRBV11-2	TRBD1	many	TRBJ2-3	TGTGCCAGCAGCACGCGACAGGGGGAATACACAGATACGCAGTATTTT	CASSTRQGEYTDTQYF
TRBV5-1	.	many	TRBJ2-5	TGCGCCAGCAGCTTAGGCCGGAGTGGAGAGACCCAGTACTTC	CASSLGRSGETQYF
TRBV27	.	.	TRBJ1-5	TGTGCCAGCAGTTTACGGCAGGCCCCGCATCAGCCCCAGCATTTT	CASSLRQAPHQPQHF
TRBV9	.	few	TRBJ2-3	TGTGCCAGCAACCCTCCGGGGCAGTCTAAAGGAGATACGCAGTATTTT	CASNPPGQSKGDTQYF
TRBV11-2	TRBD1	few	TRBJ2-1	TGTGCCAGCAGCTTAGATAGGGGGACAGGGTACAATGAGCAGTTCTTC	CASSLDRGTGYNEQFF
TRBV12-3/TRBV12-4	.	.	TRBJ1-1	TGTGCCAGCAGTTTAAGAGCCACTGAAGCTTTCTTT	CASSLRATEAFF
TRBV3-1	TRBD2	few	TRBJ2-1	TGTGCCAGCAGCCAAATAAGCGGGGGGGCGGTACCGTTCTTC	CASSQISGGAVPFF
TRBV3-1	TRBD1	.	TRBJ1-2	TGTGCCAGCAGCCAAGGGGACAGGGGTAGGAGCTATGGCTACACCTTC	CASSQGDRGRSYGYTF
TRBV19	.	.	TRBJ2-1	TGTGCCAGTAGTATGGGTTCTAGGGCCGGTGAGCAGTTCTTC	CASSMGSRAGEQFF
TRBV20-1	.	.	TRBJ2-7	TGCAGTGCTAGTACGACCTACGAGCAGTACTTC	CSASTTYEQYF
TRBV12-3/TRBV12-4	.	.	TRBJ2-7	TGTGCCAGCAGGTCAGGGGTATACGAGCAGTACTTC	CASRSGVYEQYF
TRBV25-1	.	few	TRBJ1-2	TGTGCCAGCAGTGGAGGACAGAGAGATGGCTACACCTTC	CASSGGQRDGYTF
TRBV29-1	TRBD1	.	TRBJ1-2	TGCAGCGTTGCGACAGGGGGCAGCTATGGCTACACCTTC	CSVATGGSYGYTF
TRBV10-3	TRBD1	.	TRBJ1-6	TGTGCCATCAGCCAGTTGGACAGGGGTAATTCACCCCTCCACTTT	CAISQLDRGNSPLHF
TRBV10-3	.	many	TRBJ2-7	TGTGCCATCAGTGGGAACAGCTACGAGCAGTACTTC	CAISGNSYEQYF
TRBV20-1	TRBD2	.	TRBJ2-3	TGCAGTGCAGCTAGAGCGGGGGACGGCACAGATACGCAGTATTTT	CSAARAGDGTDTQYF
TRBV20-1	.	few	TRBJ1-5	TGCAGTGCTAGACAGTCTCCGGGATTCCCCCAGCATTTT	CSARQSPGFPQHF
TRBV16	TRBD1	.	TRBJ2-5	TGTGCCAGCAGCCAATGGGACAGCGAGGGAGAGACCCAGTACTTC	CASSQWDSEGETQYF
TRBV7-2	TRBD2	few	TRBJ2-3	TGTGCCAGCAGCTGGGGGGGACTGCCCCTTGGTGATACGCAGTATTTT	CASSWGGLPLGDTQYF
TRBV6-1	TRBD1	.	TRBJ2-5	TGTGCCAGCAGCATGACAGGGGGCGGCGAGACCCAGTACTTC	CASSMTGGGETQYF
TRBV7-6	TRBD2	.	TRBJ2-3	TGTGCCAGCAGCGGGTCTAGCGGGAGAACCCCGAGGGCCCCCACAGATACGCAGTATTTT	CASSGSSGRTPRAPTDTQYF
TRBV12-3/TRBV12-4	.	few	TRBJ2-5	TGTGCCAGCAGTTTAGGAGGAAAAGCCCAGTACTTC	CASSLGGKAQYF
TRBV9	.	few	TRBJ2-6	TGTGCCAGCACCCCAGATGCGGCTGGGGCCAACGTCCTGACTTTC	CASTPDAAGANVLTF
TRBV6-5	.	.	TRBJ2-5	TGTGCCAGCAGTTACTCGAGAGGGCTGGGGACAGAGACCCAGTACTTC	CASSYSRGLGTETQYF
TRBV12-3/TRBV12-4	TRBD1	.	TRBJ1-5	TGTGCCAGCAGTCCCGGGACAGGGGAAAATCAGCCCCAGCATTTT	CASSPGTGENQPQHF
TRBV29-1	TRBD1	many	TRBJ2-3	TGCAGCGTTTCGGGACAGGGGGTGACAGATACGCAGTATTTT	CSVSGQGVTDTQYF
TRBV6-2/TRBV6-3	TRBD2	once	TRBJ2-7	TGTGCCAGCTGGGGACTAGCGGGGGGCGGGCAGTACTTC	CASWGLAGGGQYF
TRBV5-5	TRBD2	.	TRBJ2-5	TGTGCCAGCAGCCCGAGATACAGCGGGAGTATCCAAGAGACCCAGTACTTC	CASSPRYSGSIQETQYF
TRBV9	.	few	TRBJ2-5	TGTGCCAGCAGCGTCGGAGGGCGCGTCAAAGAGACCCAGTACTTC	CASSVGGRVKETQYF
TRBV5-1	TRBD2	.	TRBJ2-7	TGCGCCAGCAGCTCTGGGAGGACTAGCGGGAGCGGCGAGCAGTACTTC	CASSSGRTSGSGEQYF